These 30 T cell receptor beta chains came from one sample sequenced in a study of regulatory T cells in long-lasting Graves disease. According to the study, TCR beta libraries were built with iRepertoire HTBI primers and CDR3-region Arm-PCR. MiXCR was run by TCRdb on the multiplex PCR reads, yielding one entry per CDR3 protein. The table has hundreds of thousands of distinct CDR3 sequences, roughly 14% seen once. As for time point: newly diagnosed GD, antithyroid drugs for less than 3 months. Making the TCR library involved RNA that had been extracted from PBMCs. These data also featured in a second study, about T cells in Graves' hyperthyroidism and ophthalmopathy.

This material consisted of peripheral blood mononuclear cells (PBMCs), taken at new diagnosis, from a patient treated with antithyroid drugs. The receptors were gathered from a man younger than 40 with Graves disease.

This clonotype came up many times. The chain joins TRBV5-1 to TRBJ2-7; maybe TRBD1 (6 bases). Germline loops: CDR1 SGHRS, CDR2 YFSETQ. CDR3 length: 15 residues. V shed 0 bases and J shed 2 bases, with 12 bases lying between them. In DNA form, the CDR3 reads TGCGCCAGCAGCTTGGTTGCCAGGGGCCCCTACGAGCAGTACTTC. This codes for CASSLVARGPYEQYF.

This clonotype has just a few counts. The rearrangement uses TRBV5-1 and TRBJ2-7; 10 bases agree with TRBD2. The CDR3 totals 16 residues. The V and J ends lost 1 base and 3 bases, in that order; junction bases with no gene match: 7. The germline gives CDR1 SGHRS, CDR2 YFSETQ. The CDR3: CASSLRASGSNYEQYF. The DNA of the CDR3 is TGCGCCAGCAGCTTGAGGGCTAGCGGGAGTAACTACGAGCAGTACTTC. The entire variable domain, with the rest obtained from reference TRBV5-1 and TRBJ2-7, is as follows: KAGVTQTPRYLIKTRGQQVTLSCSPISGHRSVSWYQQTPGQGLQFLFEYFSETQRNKGNFPGRFSGRQFSNSRSEMNVSTLELGDSALYLCASSLRASGSNYEQYFGPGTRLTVT.

For this clonotype: A much larger clone sits a single nucleotide away, making a read error possible. The chain uses TRBV25-1 and TRBJ2-3; D possibly corresponds to TRBD2 (5 bases). CDR3 size: 14 residues. Germline CDR1 is MGHDK and CDR2 is SYGVNS. The CDR3 reads CVSSRRRPTDTQYF. In DNA form, the CDR3 reads TGTGTCAGCAGTCGCAGGAGGCCCACAGATACGCAGTATTTT.

In this sample, this clonotype turned up a few times. The rearrangement joins TRBV5-1 to TRBJ2-6, with D tentatively TRBD1 (6 bases). CDR1 and CDR2 (germline): SGHRS, YFSETQ. Between the trimmed V and J ends, which lost 4 bases and 0 bases, there was a span of 17 bases. The CDR3 contains 18 residues. DNA for the CDR3: TGCGCCAGCAGCGGACCCGGGACACCGTACTCTGGGGCCAACGTCCTGACTTTC. This encodes CASSGPGTPYSGANVLTF.

With regard to this clonotype: A read error may explain this, as a much larger clone is one base away. The conserved phenylalanine or tryptophan is not found at the CDR3 terminus, so this likely reflects a read error. The chain links TRBV24-1 to TRBJ2-1, with D possibly being TRBD1 or TRBD2 (5 bases each). Germline values: CDR1 KGHDR, CDR2 SFDVKD. CDR3 length: 15 residues. Trimming pared 4 bases from V and 7 bases from J, leaving 16 bases between. The CDR3 spells CATSDSPRGANEQFL. CDR3 sequence (DNA): TGTGCCACCAGTGACTCCCCTAGAGGGGCTAATGAGCAGTTCCTC.

This clonotype appeared many times. This CDR3 reads CASTGPGTEAFF. In DNA, the CDR3 is TGTGCCAGCACCGGCCCGGGGACTGAAGCTTTCTTT. The chain employs TRBV3-1 and TRBJ1-1; D remains ambiguous. The germline gives CDR1 LGHDT, CDR2 YNNKEL (reference sequence). The CDR3 extends over 12 amino acids. Trimming took off 7 bases at V and 5 bases at J, with 11 bases between the two ends.

The sample holds many counts of this clonotype. This chain links TRBV6-5 with TRBJ2-3, with unresolved D. The CDR3 covers 15 residues. V was pared by 2 bases and J by 0 bases, with 9 bases between. The germline V gene encodes CDR1 MNHEY and CDR2 SVGAGI. CDR3 nucleotide sequence: TGTGCCAGCAGTTACGCGGTAGCTAGCACAGATACGCAGTATTTT. Residues: CASSYAVASTDTQYF.

DNA for the CDR3: TGTGCCAGCAGCTACGGGACAGGGGATACCAATGAGCAGTTCTTC. Translation: CASSYGTGDTNEQFF. The V gene is TRBV6-2 or TRBV6-3, the J gene TRBJ2-1; 10 bases map to TRBD1. V lost 6 bases to trimming and J lost 6 bases; unmatched junction nucleotides: 8. This CDR3 contains 15 residues. Germline loops: CDR1 MNHEY, CDR2 SVGEGT.

This clonotype has a handful of counts. J is TRBJ2-7 and V is TRBV9; 10 bases map to TRBD2. V dropped 4 bases and J dropped 5; count of bases not matched to a gene: 12. Germline V lookup: CDR1 SGDLS, CDR2 YYNGEE. CDR3 size: 16 residues. The CDR3 spells CASSPRSLAGVHEQYF. The CDR3 DNA is TGTGCCAGCAGCCCGAGAAGCCTAGCGGGAGTTCACGAGCAGTACTTC.

V usage is TRBV19 and J usage is TRBJ2-1, with 9 bases lining up with TRBD2. The germline CDR1 and CDR2 sequences are LNHDA and SQIVND (reference sequence). Trimming removed 1 base from V and 8 bases from J; junction bases left unmatched: 6. CDR3 size: 15 residues. CDR3 region: CASSIAPSGNYEQFF. The CDR3 DNA sequence: TGTGCCAGTAGTATAGCCCCTAGCGGGAACTATGAGCAGTTCTTC.

This clonotype occurred many times. V usage is TRBV6-7 and J usage is TRBJ2-3; no clear D gene. TRBV6-7 is an ORF, with its function uncertain. Trimming took off 6 bases at V and 2 bases at J, with 9 bases between the two ends. The CDR3 is made up of 13 amino acids. CDR3 amino acids: CASSPTPTDTQYF. The CDR3 bases are TGTGCCAGCAGCCCGACCCCCACAGATACGCAGTATTTT.

This clonotype appeared many times. The chain carries TRBV6-1 and TRBJ2-2; TRBD2 agrees at 8 bases. There are 16 residues in the CDR3. Germline values: CDR1 MNHNS, CDR2 SASEGT. The trim removed 6 bases at V and 0 bases at J, leaving 6 bases unmatched. The CDR3 loop reads CASRPTSGANTGELFF. Written as DNA, the CDR3 is TGTGCCAGCAGGCCTACTAGCGGTGCGAACACCGGGGAGCTGTTTTTT.

Concerning this clonotype itself: With a much larger clone just one base away, this may be a read error. The gene calls are TRBV19 and TRBJ2-1; a possible D gene is TRBD1 (7 bases). This CDR3 is 14 amino acids long. The V gene's germline CDR1 is LNHDA and CDR2 SQIVND (reference sequence). CDR3 DNA: TGTCCCAGTAGTATCCAGTCAGGGGGGAATGAGCAGTTCTTC. Its translation is CPSSIQSGGNEQFF.

This clonotype was seen repeatedly, ten times or more. V usage is TRBV5-1 and J usage is TRBJ2-2; 7 nucleotides agree with TRBD1. In germline, CDR1 is SGHRS, CDR2 YFSETQ. V trimming: 0 bases; J trimming: 6 bases; junction bases outside the gene matches: 8. The CDR3 extends over 16 amino acids. The DNA of the CDR3 is TGCGCCAGCAGCTTGGCCGGTACAGGGGCATCCGGGGAGCTGTTTTTT. Translation: CASSLAGTGASGELFF.

This clonotype showed up many times. CDR3 sequence reads: CASSFTSRLPTF. CDR3 nucleotides: TGTGCCAGCAGCTTTACCTCAAGACTACCCACCTTC. This chain connects TRBV7-9 to TRBJ1-2; D remains ambiguous. Germline lookup yields CDR1 SEHNR and CDR2 FQNEAQ (reference sequence). V shed 3 bases and J shed 13 bases, with 15 bases lying between them. The length of the CDR3 is 12 residues.

The chain carries TRBV27 and TRBJ2-2; 7 nucleotides agree with TRBD1. Trimming removed 7 bases from V and 4 bases from J; junction bases left unmatched: 3. The CDR3 is 13 residues long. Germline-derived CDR1 and CDR2 are MNHEY and SMNVEV (reference sequence). The CDR3 bases are TGTGCCAGCATACGGACAGGCACCGGGGAGCTGTTTTTT. Protein sequence: CASIRTGTGELFF.

This clonotype was found many times. The chain couples TRBV7-2 to TRBJ1-5; possibly TRBD1 for D (5 bases). The germline gives CDR1 SGHTA, CDR2 FQGNSA. CDR3 length: 15 amino acids. The ends were cut back, 4 bases at V and 2 bases at J, with 12 bases in the middle. The CDR3 sequence: CASSSQVGGNQPQHF. For the CDR3, the DNA is TGTGCCAGCAGCTCCCAGGTAGGGGGCAATCAGCCCCAGCATTTT.

This clonotype was seen at least ten times. This chain joins TRBV10-3 and TRBJ2-5; D gene unclear. V lost 0 bases and J lost 5, with 13 bases in between. This CDR3 has 15 residues. Germline CDR1 is ENHRY and CDR2 is SYGVKD. CDR3 protein: CAISESGTSGETQYF. CDR3 DNA: TGTGCCATCAGTGAGTCAGGCACCTCTGGGGAGACCCAGTACTTC.

The chain employs TRBV5-1 and TRBJ2-7, with TRBD2 as a possible D gene (5 bases). V was pared by 3 bases and J by 5 bases, with 9 bases between. Per the germline V gene, CDR1 is SGHRS and CDR2 is YFSETQ. The CDR3 has 12 amino acids. Here the CDR3 reads CASSYGDDEQYF. The CDR3 nucleotides are TGCGCCAGCAGCTACGGGGATGACGAGCAGTACTTC.

The V and J genes are TRBV7-8 and TRBJ2-5; 8 bases line up with TRBD2. The J segment lost 0 bases and the V segment lost 2 bases, leaving 5 bases of the junction unmatched. This CDR3 is built from 16 residues. CDR1 is SGHVS and CDR2 is FQNEAQ in the germline V gene. The DNA of the CDR3 is TGTGCCAGCAGCTTATCCGGGAGGGCCGACCAAGAGACCCAGTACTTC. Translation: CASSLSGRADQETQYF.

The chain has TRBV10-1 and TRBJ2-7, with D possibly called TRBD1 or TRBD2 (7 bases each). The V gene's germline CDR1 is WNHNN and CDR2 SYGVQD (reference sequence). Trimming stripped 4 bases from V and 5 bases from J, with 15 bases between. The CDR3 contains 14 residues. CDR3 nucleotides: TGCGCCAGCAGTGGGGGGGGAGGGGGCAACGAGCAGTACTTC. Encoded protein: CASSGGGGGNEQYF.

This clonotype appeared many times. The chain couples TRBV12-3 or TRBV12-4 to TRBJ2-1, with 14 bases that match TRBD2. After removal of 1 base from V and 7 bases from J, the junction contained 6 bases not matched to a gene. This CDR3 is 17 amino acids long. The CDR3 loop is CASSLGLAGGLRNEQFF. CDR3 coding DNA: TGTGCCAGCAGTTTAGGACTAGCGGGAGGGCTTCGGAATGAGCAGTTCTTC.

Many counts were recorded for this clonotype. The chain couples TRBV19 to TRBJ2-6; no firm D call. There are 15 residues in the CDR3. V lost 7 bases and J lost 2, with 12 bases in between. Germline assignment: CDR1 LNHDA and CDR2 SQIVND (reference sequence). CDR3 in amino acids: CASTEHRAGANVLTF. DNA for the CDR3: TGTGCCAGTACCGAACACCGGGCTGGGGCCAACGTCCTGACTTTC.

This clonotype has at least ten counts. Here the CDR3 reads CSASSGPYEQYF. The CDR3 DNA reads as TGCAGTGCCAGTTCTGGTCCCTACGAGCAGTACTTC. The J gene is TRBJ2-7, the V gene TRBV20-1, with D unresolved. Trimming removed 6 bases from V and 2 bases from J, with 11 bases in between. Per germline, CDR1 DFQATT and CDR2 SNEGSKA (reference sequence). The CDR3 is 12 amino acids.

The chain has TRBV7-2 and TRBJ1-3; D perhaps matches TRBD1 (6 bases). This CDR3 is built from 17 residues. Trimming shortened V by 2 bases and J by 0 bases, and 14 bases separated the two germline ends. Looked up from germline, CDR1 is SGHTA and CDR2 is FQGNSA. CDR3 nucleotides: TGTGCCAGCAGCTTATTCGGTGGACAGCACTCTGGAAACACCATATATTTT. Encoded protein: CASSLFGGQHSGNTIYF.

This clonotype was seen many times. V is TRBV3-1 and J is TRBJ1-2; 11 bases align to TRBD1. The V segment lost 6 bases and the J segment 5 bases; nucleotides outside the gene matches: 14. Germline loops: CDR1 LGHDT, CDR2 YNNKEL (reference sequence). The CDR3 has 17 residues. CDR3 protein: CASSLRTGGVFIYGYTF. CDR3 nucleotide sequence: TGTGCCAGCAGTCTTCGGACAGGGGGCGTTTTCATATATGGCTACACCTTC.

The sample holds many counts of this clonotype. This chain connects TRBV11-2 to TRBJ2-1; possibly TRBD2 for D (5 bases). CDR1 is SGHAT, CDR2 FQNNGV, per germline. The CDR3 contains 15 residues. Trimming pared 2 bases from V and 1 base from J, leaving 9 bases between. The DNA of the CDR3 is TGTGCCAGCAGCTTAAGGACTTTATCCTACAATGAGCAGTTCTTC. Amino acid sequence: CASSLRTLSYNEQFF.

This clonotype appeared many times. V gene TRBV5-1 combines with J gene TRBJ2-3; 9 nucleotides match TRBD1. The CDR3 totals 17 residues. Germline assignment: CDR1 SGHRS and CDR2 YFSETQ. The J segment lost 1 base and the V segment lost 4 bases, leaving 10 bases of the junction unmatched. The CDR3 DNA is TGCGCCAGCAGCGCCACCGGGACAGGGAGACGCACAGATACGCAGTATTTT. Protein product: CASSATGTGRRTDTQYF.

This clonotype has ten or more counts. The gene calls are TRBV18 and TRBJ2-3, with D possibly TRBD2 on 6 matching bases. The CDR3 contains 12 residues. Trimming left V 8 bases short and J 4 bases short, with 10 bases between. CDR1 is KGHSH and CDR2 is LQKENI in the germline V gene. CDR3 region: CASSPSADTQYF. In DNA, the CDR3 is TGTGCCAGCAGCCCTAGCGCAGATACGCAGTATTTT.

This clonotype occurred many times. The chain employs TRBV6-1 and TRBJ2-3; D remains unclear. The CDR3 runs to 17 residues. V was cut by 5 bases and J by 2 bases, with 20 bases left in between. Germline V gives CDR1 MNHNS, CDR2 SASEGT. The chain's CDR3 is CASSLTPVDNPTDTQYF. DNA of the CDR3: TGTGCCAGCAGTCTCACCCCCGTTGATAACCCCACAGATACGCAGTATTTT.